Shown below are 8 T cell receptor beta chains from a single sample sequenced in a study of PD-1 blockade in mismatch repair-deficient tumors. Measured with immunoSEQ multiplex PCR; TCRdb has only the in-frame clones, and not every one. This sample carries 120,000 or so clones, around 87% of them seen once, and the ten largest clones take about 13%. The sequenced sample was peripheral blood, obtained 44 weeks after starting pembrolizumab. These receptors all come from an adult with mismatch repair-deficient cancer.

The V call is TRBV6-1, the J call TRBJ1-5, with D maybe TRBD1 (6 bases). V was cut by 5 bases and J by 5 bases, with 10 bases left in between. The CDR3 length is 13 residues. In germline, CDR1 is MNHNS, CDR2 SASEGT. The CDR3 loop reads CASSLQGHQPQHF. CDR3 nucleotides: TGTGCCAGCAGTCTCCAGGGGCATCAGCCCCAGCATTTT.

The V call is TRBV18, the J call TRBJ2-7; 7 bases line up with TRBD1. Trimming took 0 bases from V and 6 from J; bases not matched to a gene: 5. The CDR3 is 14 residues long. CDR1 and CDR2 from the germline V gene are KGHSH and LQKENI. CDR3 residues: CASSPPPQGLEQYF. In nucleotides, the CDR3 is TGTGCCAGCTCACCACCGCCACAGGGGCTCGAGCAGTACTTC.

This chain links TRBV29-1 with TRBJ2-1, with TRBD2 matching over 13 bases. The CDR3 totals 14 residues. V lost 6 bases to trimming and J lost 5 bases; unmatched junction nucleotides: 4. Germline V gene sequence: CDR1 SQVTM, CDR2 ANQGSEA. The CDR3 reads CSVVGLAGNNEQFF. The CDR3 DNA reads TGCAGCGTCGTGGGACTAGCGGGGAACAATGAGCAGTTCTTC.

The V and J genes are TRBV7-2 and TRBJ1-1, with D unclear. Per germline, CDR1 SGHTA and CDR2 FQGNSA. The germline V and J ends were trimmed by 5 bases and 7 bases, with 20 bases remaining between them. There are 15 residues in the CDR3. The CDR3 loop reads CASSPVRTEGGEAFF. The CDR3, as DNA: TGTGCCAGCAGCCCCGTACGGACCGAAGGAGGTGAAGCTTTCTTT.

The chain employs TRBV29-1 and TRBJ2-1, with 8 nucleotides matching TRBD1. Germline assignment: CDR1 SQVTM and CDR2 ANQGSEA. Trimming cost V 6 bases and J 8 bases; bases outside gene matches: 9. There are 13 residues in the CDR3. Written as DNA, the CDR3 is TGCAGCGTCGAACGGACAGGGTCGGATGAGCAGTTCTTC. This sequence encodes CSVERTGSDEQFF.

The chain links TRBV10-3 to TRBJ2-7, with D possibly called TRBD1 or TRBD2 (7 bases each). Germline V lookup: CDR1 ENHRY, CDR2 SYGVKD. Trimming removed 4 bases from V and 1 base from J, with 17 bases in between. This CDR3 comprises 16 residues. The CDR3 DNA reads TGTGCCATCAGTGCGCCAGGGGGGCGGGAGTCCTACGAGCAGTACTTC. Translation: CAISAPGGRESYEQYF.

This sequence joins TRBV7-9 and TRBJ2-5, with a possible D match to TRBD2 (5 bases). Germline CDR1 is SEHNR and CDR2 is FQNEAQ (reference sequence). V lost 7 bases and J lost 5, with 20 bases in between. This CDR3 comprises 15 residues. CDR3 residues: CASTPGFLTGETQYF. Here the CDR3 DNA reads TGTGCCAGCACCCCGGGGTTCCTAACGGGGGAGACCCAGTACTTC.

The chain recombines TRBV2 with TRBJ1-1, with D perhaps TRBD1 (6 bases). Per germline, CDR1 SNHLY and CDR2 FYNNEI. The CDR3 consists of 15 residues. V lost 5 bases to trimming and J lost 5 bases, with 18 bases between them. The CDR3 region is CASSRKGTGLTEAFF. The DNA for the CDR3 is TGTGCCAGCAGTCGTAAGGGAACAGGGTTAACTGAAGCTTTCTTT.